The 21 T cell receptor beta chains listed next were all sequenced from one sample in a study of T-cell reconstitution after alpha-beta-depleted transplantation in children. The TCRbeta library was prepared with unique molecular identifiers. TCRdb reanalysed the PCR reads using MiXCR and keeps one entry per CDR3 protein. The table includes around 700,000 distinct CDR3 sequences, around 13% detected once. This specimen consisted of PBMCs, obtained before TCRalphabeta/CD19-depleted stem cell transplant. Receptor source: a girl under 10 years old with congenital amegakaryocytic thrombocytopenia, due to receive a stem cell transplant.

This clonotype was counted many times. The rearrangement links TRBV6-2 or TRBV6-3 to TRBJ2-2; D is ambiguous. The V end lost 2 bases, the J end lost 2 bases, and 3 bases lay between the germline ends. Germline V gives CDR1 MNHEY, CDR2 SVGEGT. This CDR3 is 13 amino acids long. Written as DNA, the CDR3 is TGTGCCAGCAGTTACATAAACACCGGGGAGCTGTTTTTT. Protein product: CASSYINTGELFF.

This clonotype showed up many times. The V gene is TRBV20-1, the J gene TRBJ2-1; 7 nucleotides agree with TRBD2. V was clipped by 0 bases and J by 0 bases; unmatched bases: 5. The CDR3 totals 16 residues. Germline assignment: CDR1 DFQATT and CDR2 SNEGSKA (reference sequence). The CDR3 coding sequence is TGCAGTGCTAGAGATTTAGCGGGTACCTCCTACAATGAGCAGTTCTTC. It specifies CSARDLAGTSYNEQFF.

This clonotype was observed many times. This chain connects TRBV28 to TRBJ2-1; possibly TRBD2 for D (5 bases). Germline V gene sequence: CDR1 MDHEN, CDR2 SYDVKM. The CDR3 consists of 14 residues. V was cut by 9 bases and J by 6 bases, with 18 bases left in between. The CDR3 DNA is TGTGCCAGTCGGGGTGTCCTCCGCGGCAATGAGCAGTTCTTC. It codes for CASRGVLRGNEQFF.

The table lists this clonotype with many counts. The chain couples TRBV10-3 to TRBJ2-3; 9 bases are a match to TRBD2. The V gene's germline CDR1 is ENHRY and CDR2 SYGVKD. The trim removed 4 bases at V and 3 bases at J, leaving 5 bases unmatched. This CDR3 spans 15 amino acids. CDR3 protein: CAISGGLASTDTQYF. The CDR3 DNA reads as TGTGCCATCAGTGGAGGACTAGCGTCTACAGATACGCAGTATTTT.

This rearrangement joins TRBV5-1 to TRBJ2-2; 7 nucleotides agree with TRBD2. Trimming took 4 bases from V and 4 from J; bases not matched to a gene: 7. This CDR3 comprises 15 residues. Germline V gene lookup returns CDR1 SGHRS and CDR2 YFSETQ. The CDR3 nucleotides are TGCGCCAGCAGCCCTCCTAGCGGAACCACCGGGGAGCTGTTTTTT. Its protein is CASSPPSGTTGELFF.

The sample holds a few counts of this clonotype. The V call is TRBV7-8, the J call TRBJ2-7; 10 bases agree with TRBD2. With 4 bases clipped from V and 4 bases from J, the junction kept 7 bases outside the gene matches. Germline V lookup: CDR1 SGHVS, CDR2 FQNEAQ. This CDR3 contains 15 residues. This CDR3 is CASSSLAGEGYEQYF. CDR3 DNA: TGTGCCAGCAGCTCCCTAGCGGGAGAAGGGTACGAGCAGTACTTC.

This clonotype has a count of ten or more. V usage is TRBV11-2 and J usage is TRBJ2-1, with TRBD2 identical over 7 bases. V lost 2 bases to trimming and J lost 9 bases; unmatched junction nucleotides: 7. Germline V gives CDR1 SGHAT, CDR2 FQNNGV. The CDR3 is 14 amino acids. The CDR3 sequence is CASSLMTGGGEQFF. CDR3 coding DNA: TGTGCCAGCAGCTTAATGACGGGAGGCGGTGAGCAGTTCTTC.

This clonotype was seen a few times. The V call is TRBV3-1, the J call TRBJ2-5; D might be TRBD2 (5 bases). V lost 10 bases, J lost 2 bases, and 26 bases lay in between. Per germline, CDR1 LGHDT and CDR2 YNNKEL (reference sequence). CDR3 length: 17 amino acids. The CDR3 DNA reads TGTGCCACCCTTCCGGTCCGGGGAGCGGAACCTCAAGAGACCCAGTACTTC. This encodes CATLPVRGAEPQETQYF.

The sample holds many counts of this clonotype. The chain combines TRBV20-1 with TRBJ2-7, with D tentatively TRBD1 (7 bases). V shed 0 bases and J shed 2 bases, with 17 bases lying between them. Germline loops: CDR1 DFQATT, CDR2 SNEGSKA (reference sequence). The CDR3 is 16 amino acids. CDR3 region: CSARDFNSRGAYEQYF. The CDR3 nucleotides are TGCAGTGCTAGAGATTTTAATAGCAGGGGGGCCTACGAGCAGTACTTC.

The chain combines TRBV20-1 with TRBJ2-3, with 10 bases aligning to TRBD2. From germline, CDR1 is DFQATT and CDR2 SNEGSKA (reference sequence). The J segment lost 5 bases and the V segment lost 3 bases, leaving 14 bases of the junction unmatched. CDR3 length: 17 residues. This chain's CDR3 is CSASASSGSYVGDTQYF. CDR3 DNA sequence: TGCAGTGCTAGTGCCTCTAGCGGGAGCTATGTTGGAGATACGCAGTATTTT.

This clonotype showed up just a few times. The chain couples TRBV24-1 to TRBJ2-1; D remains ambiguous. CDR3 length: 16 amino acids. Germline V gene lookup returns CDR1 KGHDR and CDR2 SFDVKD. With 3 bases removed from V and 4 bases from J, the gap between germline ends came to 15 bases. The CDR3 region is CATSDIGRASYNEQFF. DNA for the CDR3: TGTGCCACCAGTGATATCGGTAGGGCTTCATACAATGAGCAGTTCTTC.

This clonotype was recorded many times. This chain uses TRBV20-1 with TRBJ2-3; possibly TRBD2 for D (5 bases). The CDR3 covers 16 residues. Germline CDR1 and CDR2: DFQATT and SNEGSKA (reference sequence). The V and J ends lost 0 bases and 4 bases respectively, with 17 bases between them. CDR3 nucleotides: TGCAGTGCTAGAGATCCGAGGGATCCCCGTCCAGATACGCAGTATTTT. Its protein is CSARDPRDPRPDTQYF.

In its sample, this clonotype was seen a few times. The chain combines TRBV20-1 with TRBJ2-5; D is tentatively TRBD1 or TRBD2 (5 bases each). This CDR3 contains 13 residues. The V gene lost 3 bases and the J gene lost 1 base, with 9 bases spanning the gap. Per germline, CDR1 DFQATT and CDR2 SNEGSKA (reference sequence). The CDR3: CSASGDAQETQYF. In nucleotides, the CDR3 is TGCAGTGCTAGTGGGGACGCCCAAGAGACCCAGTACTTC.

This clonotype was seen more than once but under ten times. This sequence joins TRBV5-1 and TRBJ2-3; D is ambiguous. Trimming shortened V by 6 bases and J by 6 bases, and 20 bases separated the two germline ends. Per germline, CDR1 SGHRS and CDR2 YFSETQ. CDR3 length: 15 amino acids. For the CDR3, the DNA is TGCGCCAGCAATCCCTCGGCAGCAATTGGGGATACGCAGTATTTT. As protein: CASNPSAAIGDTQYF.

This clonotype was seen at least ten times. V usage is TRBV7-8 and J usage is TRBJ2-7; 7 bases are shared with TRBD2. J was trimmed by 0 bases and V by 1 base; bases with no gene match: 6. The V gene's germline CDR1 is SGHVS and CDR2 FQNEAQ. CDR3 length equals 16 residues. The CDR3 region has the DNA TGTGCCAGCAGCTTAGGATCGAGCGGGAACTCCTACGAGCAGTACTTC. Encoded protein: CASSLGSSGNSYEQYF.

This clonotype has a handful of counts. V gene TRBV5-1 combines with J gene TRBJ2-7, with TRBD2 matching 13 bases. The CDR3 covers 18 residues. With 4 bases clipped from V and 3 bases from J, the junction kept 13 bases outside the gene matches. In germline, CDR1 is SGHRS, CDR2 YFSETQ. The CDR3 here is CASSGPGLAGRTNYEQYF. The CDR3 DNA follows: TGCGCCAGCAGCGGACCGGGACTAGCGGGGAGAACGAACTACGAGCAGTACTTC.

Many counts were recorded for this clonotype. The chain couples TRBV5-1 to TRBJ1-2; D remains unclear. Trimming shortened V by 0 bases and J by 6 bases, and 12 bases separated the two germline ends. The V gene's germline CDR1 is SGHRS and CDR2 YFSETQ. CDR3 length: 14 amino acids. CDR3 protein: CASSLVQPRNGYTF. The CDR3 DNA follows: TGCGCCAGCAGCTTGGTTCAGCCAAGAAATGGCTACACCTTC.

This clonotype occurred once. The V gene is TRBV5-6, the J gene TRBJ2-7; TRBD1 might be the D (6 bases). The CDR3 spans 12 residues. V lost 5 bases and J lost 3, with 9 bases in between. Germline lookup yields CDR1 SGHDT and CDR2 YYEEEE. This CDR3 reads CASRGQLYEQYF. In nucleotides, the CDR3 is TGTGCCAGCAGAGGACAGCTCTACGAGCAGTACTTC.

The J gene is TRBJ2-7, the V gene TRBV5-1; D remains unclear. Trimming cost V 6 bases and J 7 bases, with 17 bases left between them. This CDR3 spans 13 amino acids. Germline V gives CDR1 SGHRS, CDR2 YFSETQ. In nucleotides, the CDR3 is TGCGCCAGCAAAACCGGGCCCGCGAGGGAGCAGTACTTC. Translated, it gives CASKTGPAREQYF. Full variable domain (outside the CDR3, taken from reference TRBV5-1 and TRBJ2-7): KAGVTQTPRYLIKTRGQQVTLSCSPISGHRSVSWYQQTPGQGLQFLFEYFSETQRNKGNFPGRFSGRQFSNSRSEMNVSTLELGDSALYLCASKTGPAREQYFGPGTRLTVT.

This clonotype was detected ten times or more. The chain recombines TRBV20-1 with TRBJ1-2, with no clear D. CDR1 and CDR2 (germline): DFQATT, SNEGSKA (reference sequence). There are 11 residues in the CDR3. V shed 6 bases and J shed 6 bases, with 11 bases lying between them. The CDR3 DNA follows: TGCAGTGCCGCCGGGATTGATGGCTACACCTTC. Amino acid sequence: CSAAGIDGYTF.

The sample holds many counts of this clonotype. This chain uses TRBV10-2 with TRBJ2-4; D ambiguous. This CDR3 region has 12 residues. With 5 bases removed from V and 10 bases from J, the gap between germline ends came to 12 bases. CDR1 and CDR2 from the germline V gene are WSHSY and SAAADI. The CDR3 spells CASSSQPKIQYF. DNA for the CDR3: TGCGCCAGCAGTAGCCAGCCCAAGATTCAGTACTTC.